Each of the 11 T cell receptor beta chains below was sequenced from the same sample in a study of OX40 agonist ivuxolimab in advanced cancers. Assay used: immunoSEQ multiplex PCR; TCRdb lists only in-frame clones, some missing. The table shows fewer than 80,000 clones, with 91% occurring only once. Sequencing used CD4+ or CD8+ T cells sorted from blood, obtained in a trial of the OX40 agonist ivuxolimab. The receptors were sampled from an adult with an advanced solid tumor such as melanoma, head and neck, liver or kidney cancer.

V and J are TRBV7-9 and TRBJ2-2, with a possible D match to TRBD2 (5 bases). The germline V and J ends were trimmed by 5 bases and 6 bases, with 13 bases remaining between them. Germline-derived CDR1 and CDR2 are SEHNR and FQNEAQ (reference sequence). The CDR3 has 14 amino acids. The DNA for the CDR3 is TGTGCCAGCAGCCACCGGGAAGCCCCCGGGGAGCTGTTTTTT. It translates to CASSHREAPGELFF.

The chain is built from TRBV7-2 and TRBJ2-1; 9 bases line up with TRBD1. The V and J ends lost 2 bases and 5 bases, in that order; junction bases with no gene match: 4. Germline CDR1 and CDR2: SGHTA and FQGNSA. CDR3 length: 15 amino acids. The CDR3 DNA reads as TGTGCCAGCAGCTTACTGGACAGGGGACACAATGAGCAGTTCTTC. Translated: CASSLLDRGHNEQFF.

This chain connects TRBV7-8 to TRBJ2-2; TRBD1 might be the D (5 bases). The V gene's germline CDR1 is SGHVS and CDR2 FQNEAQ. V shed 1 base and J shed 5 bases, with 11 bases lying between them. This CDR3 region has 15 residues. The CDR3 loop is CASSLGPGKTGELFF. The CDR3 DNA reads TGTGCCAGCAGCTTAGGGCCAGGGAAGACCGGGGAGCTGTTTTTT.

CDR3 coding DNA: TGTGCCAGTAGTATCAGGGGACAGGGTGTGTACGAGCAGTACTTC. Translating gives CASSIRGQGVYEQYF. The J gene is TRBJ2-5, the V gene TRBV19; 9 bases line up with TRBD1. The DNA end favors TRBJ2-7, so the J call may be wrong. Germline values: CDR1 LNHDA, CDR2 SQIVND (reference sequence). This CDR3 has 15 amino acids.

This clone was counted between two and nine times. The chain links TRBV5-1 to TRBJ1-1; D is undetermined. V shed 3 bases and J shed 6 bases, with 6 bases lying between them. Germline assignment: CDR1 SGHRS and CDR2 YFSETQ. The length of the CDR3 is 11 residues. CDR3 sequence: CASSYGAEAFF. CDR3 bases: TGCGCCAGCAGCTACGGTGCTGAAGCTTTCTTT. Full variable domain (remainder filled in from reference TRBV5-1 and TRBJ1-1): KAGVTQTPRYLIKTRGQQVTLSCSPISGHRSVSWYQQTPGQGLQFLFEYFSETQRNKGNFPGRFSGRQFSNSRSEMNVSTLELGDSALYLCASSYGAEAFFGQGTRLTVV.

The gene calls are TRBV4-3 and TRBJ2-7; 8 positions match TRBD1. This CDR3 is 15 amino acids long. The germline CDR1 and CDR2 sequences are LGHNA and YSLEER. V lost 0 bases and J lost 1; bases outside the gene matches: 2. The CDR3 DNA is TGCGCCAGCAGCCAAGATAGACAGGGGTCCTACGAGCAGTACTTC. Protein sequence: CASSQDRQGSYEQYF.

This chain uses TRBV11-2 with TRBJ2-7; D is tentatively TRBD1 or TRBD2 (5 bases each). The CDR3 extends over 16 amino acids. Per the germline V gene, CDR1 is SGHAT and CDR2 is FQNNGV. The germline V and J ends were trimmed by 1 base and 1 base, with 14 bases remaining between them. This chain's CDR3 is CASSLGSAGRSYEQYF. The CDR3 nucleotides are TGTGCCAGCAGCTTAGGCTCCGCAGGGAGATCCTACGAGCAGTACTTC.

The V and J genes are TRBV28 and TRBJ2-5; 7 bases map to TRBD1. Germline V gene sequence: CDR1 MDHEN, CDR2 SYDVKM. V trimming: 5 bases; J trimming: 6 bases; junction bases outside the gene matches: 9. The CDR3 has 14 residues. The chain's CDR3 is CASSAHRGMKTQYF. CDR3 DNA: TGTGCCAGCAGTGCCCACAGGGGTATGAAGACCCAGTACTTC.

This chain uses TRBV7-9 with TRBJ2-1; perhaps TRBD2 as D (5 bases). Germline V gene data show CDR1 as SEHNR and CDR2 as FQNEAQ (reference sequence). V lost 1 base and J 4 bases, leaving 17 bases between the germline ends. The CDR3 is 17 amino acids. Here the CDR3 DNA reads TGTGCCAGCAGCTTAGGGGCCGAGGGTTTGGATTACAATGAGCAGTTCTTC. Residues: CASSLGAEGLDYNEQFF.

The chain is built from TRBV5-1 and TRBJ2-7; either TRBD1 or TRBD2 may fit D (5 bases each). Germline V gives CDR1 SGHRS, CDR2 YFSETQ. This CDR3 comprises 14 residues. V was cut by 2 bases and J by 1 base, with 10 bases left in between. DNA for the CDR3: TGCGCCAGCAGCTTCCCGGGACCTTCCTACGAGCAGTACTTC. As protein: CASSFPGPSYEQYF. The full variable domain, completed using reference TRBV5-1 and TRBJ2-7, is KAGVTQTPRYLIKTRGQQVTLSCSPISGHRSVSWYQQTPGQGLQFLFEYFSETQRNKGNFPGRFSGRQFSNSRSEMNVSTLELGDSALYLCASSFPGPSYEQYFGPGTRLTVT.

The J gene is TRBJ2-1, the V gene TRBV6-5; D possibly corresponds to TRBD2 (6 bases). Trimming removed 2 bases from V and 4 bases from J, with 12 bases in between. CDR1 is MNHEY and CDR2 is SVGAGI in the germline V gene. The CDR3 covers 15 residues. In DNA, the CDR3 is TGTGCCAGCAGTTACGGGGCGGGAAGGTACAATGAGCAGTTCTTC. Protein sequence: CASSYGAGRYNEQFF.